These 5 T cell receptor beta chains were all obtained from the same sample, sequenced in a study of T cells in Graves' hyperthyroidism and ophthalmopathy. Amplification targeted TCR beta CDR3 regions from RNA transcripts. With the HTBI primer set, the TCR CDR3 went through a first round of RT-PCR. TCRdb analysed the multiplex PCR reads with MiXCR anew, one entry per CDR3 protein. This repertoire shows a few hundred thousand distinct CDR3 sequences, about 20% found once; its top ten account for approximately 60%. Sample: blood. The source is a man aged 30-40 years with Graves' ophthalmopathy.

This clonotype was observed a few times. The rearrangement uses TRBV3-1 and TRBJ2-5; D remains unclear. CDR3 length equals 13 residues. Trimming took 0 bases from V and 0 from J, leaving 2 bases between them. CDR1 LGHDT and CDR2 YNNKEL come from the germline V gene (reference sequence). CDR3 DNA sequence: TGTGCCAGCAGCCAAGATCACCAAGAGACCCAGTACTTC. Its protein is CASSQDHQETQYF.

This chain links TRBV7-3 with TRBJ1-2, with 8 nucleotides matching TRBD1. CDR3 length: 15 amino acids. CDR1 and CDR2 from the germline V gene are SGHTA and FQGTGA. V was pared by 0 bases and J by 6 bases, with 6 bases of the junction left unmatched. The CDR3 DNA follows: TGTGCCAGCAGCTTAACGACAGGGGAGAAGGATGGCTACACCTTC. It codes for CASSLTTGEKDGYTF.

This clonotype was recorded many times. The rearrangement links TRBV11-2 to TRBJ2-1; D possibly corresponds to TRBD2 (5 bases). The V and J ends lost 2 bases and 5 bases respectively, with 16 bases between them. CDR3 length: 16 amino acids. Germline V gene sequence: CDR1 SGHAT, CDR2 FQNNGV. The CDR3 sequence is CASSLYPLEYDNEQFF. CDR3 sequence (DNA): TGTGCCAGCAGCTTATATCCACTAGAATATGACAATGAGCAGTTCTTC.

V is TRBV5-6 and J is TRBJ1-2; D is perhaps TRBD1 (5 bases). V was cut by 0 bases and J by 8 bases, with 20 bases left in between. Looked up from germline, CDR1 is SGHDT and CDR2 is YYEEEE. This CDR3 comprises 16 residues. The CDR3 is CASSLASLQGQRGYTF. The CDR3 coding sequence is TGTGCCAGCAGCTTGGCCTCTCTCCAGGGCCAGAGAGGCTACACCTTC.

This clonotype was recorded only once. The rearrangement links TRBV12-3 or TRBV12-4 to TRBJ2-7, with 7 bases fitting TRBD2. V shed 6 bases, J shed 3 bases, and the junction held 8 bases outside the gene matches. The CDR3 extends over 14 amino acids. In nucleotides, the CDR3 is TGTGCCAGCAGACCGGGAGGTGCTCTCTACGAGCAGTACTTC. It translates to CASRPGGALYEQYF.